The 23 T cell receptor beta chains reported below all come from one sample, sequenced in a study of cytotoxic CD8 clonotypes in ibrutinib-treated CLL. The assay was immunoSEQ multiplex PCR, and TCRdb's table has in-frame clones only and misses some. The table has around 310,000 clones, 70% to 80% seen once; the top ten hold over 6.5%. The sample was PBMCs, taken before ibrutinib treatment. The receptors stem from a human donor with chronic lymphocytic leukemia.

The V and J genes are TRBV9 and TRBJ1-1; D remains unclear. V lost 6 bases, J lost 1 base, and 13 bases lay in between. Germline V gives CDR1 SGDLS, CDR2 YYNGEE. The CDR3 runs 14 residues. CDR3 in amino acids: CASTERRGNTEAFF. The CDR3 DNA follows: TGTGCCAGCACCGAACGTAGAGGGAACACTGAAGCTTTCTTT.

The J gene is TRBJ2-1, the V gene TRBV28; 7 bases line up with TRBD2. This CDR3 has 15 residues. Germline trimming cut 2 bases from V and 8 bases from J; bases unmatched to any gene: 9. Germline V gives CDR1 MDHEN, CDR2 SYDVKM. CDR3 coding DNA: TGTGCCAGCAGTTTAATACCGGGACTAAGGGATGAGCAGTTCTTC. Its translation is CASSLIPGLRDEQFF.

The chain employs TRBV10-1 and TRBJ1-1; D is unresolved. Trimming shortened V by 0 bases and J by 1 base, and 3 bases separated the two germline ends. The germline CDR1 and CDR2 sequences are WNHNN and SYGVQD (reference sequence). The CDR3 has 13 residues. Here the CDR3 DNA reads TGCGCCAGCAGTGAGTCTTGGAACACTGAAGCTTTCTTT. It translates to CASSESWNTEAFF.

This chain uses TRBV7-9 with TRBJ2-5; D gene unclear. This CDR3 region has 14 residues. V lost 0 bases, J lost 5 bases, and 10 bases lay in between. The V gene's germline CDR1 is SEHNR and CDR2 FQNEAQ (reference sequence). CDR3 sequence: CASSLALGSETQYF. The CDR3 coding sequence is TGTGCCAGCAGCTTAGCGCTGGGCAGTGAGACCCAGTACTTC.

The chain links TRBV27 to TRBJ2-1; no definite D call. The CDR3 covers 12 residues. Trimming left V 2 bases short and J 10 bases short, with 9 bases between. Germline V gives CDR1 MNHEY, CDR2 SMNVEV (reference sequence). The DNA for the CDR3 is TGTGCCAGCAGTTTAAGCCGACGGGAGCAGTTCTTC. It codes for CASSLSRREQFF.

A single count supports this clone. The V call is TRBV9, the J call TRBJ1-2; the D is unclear. CDR3 length equals 16 residues. Germline-derived CDR1 and CDR2 are SGDLS and YYNGEE. Trimming pared 1 base from V and 3 bases from J, leaving 16 bases between. The CDR3 reads CASSVSGWGAHYGYTF. For the CDR3, the DNA is TGTGCCAGCAGCGTATCCGGGTGGGGAGCACACTATGGCTACACCTTC.

The chain uses TRBV7-9 and TRBJ2-7, with D perhaps being TRBD1 or TRBD2 (6 bases each). V lost 5 bases to trimming and J lost 5 bases, with 22 bases between them. The CDR3 is made up of 16 amino acids. CDR1 is SEHNR, CDR2 FQNEAQ, per germline (reference sequence). In DNA form, the CDR3 reads TGTGCCAGCAGCCCCCGCGAGCGGGCCAGGGGCCACGAGCAGTACTTC. It translates to CASSPRERARGHEQYF.

This clone appeared a few times. The chain is built from TRBV7-9 and TRBJ2-7, with D perhaps TRBD1 (5 bases). This CDR3 spans 13 amino acids. CDR1 is SEHNR, CDR2 FQNEAQ, per germline (reference sequence). Between the trimmed V and J ends, which lost 8 bases and 2 bases, there was a span of 13 bases. CDR3 amino acids: CASSQGQTYEQYF. The CDR3 coding sequence is TGTGCCAGCTCGCAGGGTCAAACCTACGAGCAGTACTTC.

The chain carries TRBV4-2 and TRBJ2-5; D not resolved. Germline assignment: CDR1 LGHNA and CDR2 YNFKEQ. V shed 4 bases and J shed 5 bases, with 11 bases lying between them. This CDR3 spans 13 amino acids. The CDR3 here is CASSRDVSETQYF. CDR3 DNA: TGTGCCAGCAGCCGAGACGTATCGGAGACCCAGTACTTC.

The V gene is TRBV5-1, the J gene TRBJ2-7; 8 nucleotides align to TRBD1. Germline lookup yields CDR1 SGHRS and CDR2 YFSETQ. CDR3 length equals 15 residues. Unmatched junction bases numbered 11, after V lost 4 bases and J lost 5 bases. In DNA, the CDR3 is TGCGCCAGCAGCCTACAAGGACAGGGCCTCGACGAGCAGTACTTC. As protein: CASSLQGQGLDEQYF. Looking up the rest from reference TRBV5-1 and TRBJ2-7 gives the full variable domain: KAGVTQTPRYLIKTRGQQVTLSCSPISGHRSVSWYQQTPGQGLQFLFEYFSETQRNKGNFPGRFSGRQFSNSRSEMNVSTLELGDSALYLCASSLQGQGLDEQYFGPGTRLTVT.

CDR3 loop: CASSQDLSRFSYEQYF. For the CDR3, the DNA is TGTGCCAGCAGCCAAGACCTCAGTAGGTTCTCCTACGAGCAGTACTTC. The rearrangement joins TRBV14 to TRBJ2-7; D unclear. This CDR3 comprises 16 residues. Trimming removed 0 bases at V and 0 bases at J, with 12 bases between. From germline, CDR1 is SGHDN and CDR2 FVKESK.

The CDR3 sequence: CASSPGRGANTGELFF. The CDR3, as DNA: TGTGCCAGCAGCCCGGGCAGGGGTGCGAACACCGGGGAGCTGTTTTTT. This chain links TRBV11-2 with TRBJ2-2; tentatively, D is TRBD1 (6 bases). The CDR3 has 16 amino acids. Germline-derived CDR1 and CDR2 are SGHAT and FQNNGV. V lost 5 bases and J 0 bases, leaving 13 bases between the germline ends. The variable domain in full, completed from reference TRBV11-2 and TRBJ2-2, reads EAGVAQSPRYKIIEKRQSVAFWCNPISGHATLYWYQQILGQGPKLLIQFQNNGVVDDSQLPKDRFSAERLKGVDSTLKIQPAKLEDSAVYLCASSPGRGANTGELFFGEGSRLTVL.

This clone was picked up one time. The chain joins TRBV6-5 to TRBJ1-2; D is possibly TRBD1 (5 bases). Germline lookup yields CDR1 MNHEY and CDR2 SVGAGI. CDR3 length: 13 residues. V lost 6 bases to trimming and J lost 7 bases, with 15 bases between them. The CDR3 bases are TGTGCCAGCAGCGATGGGGCGGAAGGTGGCTACACCTTC. The encoded protein is CASSDGAEGGYTF.

This clone has a handful of counts. The chain recombines TRBV25-1 with TRBJ1-2; D call uncertain. Trimming removed 5 bases at V and 6 bases at J, with 13 bases between. This CDR3 region has 13 residues. Germline assignment: CDR1 MGHDK and CDR2 SYGVNS. CDR3 DNA sequence: TGTGCCAGCAGTTGGACCCGGAATGATGGCTACACCTTC. Translating it yields CASSWTRNDGYTF.

V is TRBV10-3 and J is TRBJ2-5; the D gene is possibly TRBD2 (5 bases). CDR3 length: 14 residues. Germline V lookup: CDR1 ENHRY, CDR2 SYGVKD. The V and J ends lost 7 bases and 1 base respectively, with 13 bases between them. CDR3 coding DNA: TGTGCCATCACCCCCGGGATTGGCCAAGAGACCCAGTACTTC. Translation: CAITPGIGQETQYF.

The chain carries TRBV27 and TRBJ2-3; D is undetermined. Germline loops: CDR1 MNHEY, CDR2 SMNVEV (reference sequence). Trimming pared 7 bases from V and 1 base from J, leaving 15 bases between. The length of the CDR3 is 15 residues. The CDR3 sequence is CASTKGGGGTDTQYF. The CDR3 nucleotides are TGTGCCAGCACTAAGGGTGGTGGAGGCACAGATACGCAGTATTTT.

This chain uses TRBV5-5 with TRBJ2-7; the D gene is possibly TRBD2 (6 bases). Germline V lookup: CDR1 SGHKS, CDR2 YYEKEE (reference sequence). Between the trimmed V and J ends, which lost 0 bases and 2 bases, there was a span of 9 bases. The CDR3 covers 14 residues. As DNA, the CDR3 is TGTGCCAGCAGCTTGGGGACTAACCCCTACGAGCAGTACTTC. It specifies CASSLGTNPYEQYF.

The rearrangement links TRBV19 to TRBJ2-2; 7 nucleotides align to TRBD2. Trimming took 5 bases from V and 5 from J; bases not matched to a gene: 8. The CDR3 has 15 residues. Germline lookup yields CDR1 LNHDA and CDR2 SQIVND (reference sequence). CDR3 DNA sequence: TGTGCCAGTAGTCCAGGACTAGTAGGTACCGGGGAGCTGTTTTTT. This codes for CASSPGLVGTGELFF.

The gene calls are TRBV5-1 and TRBJ1-3; D may be TRBD1 (5 bases). Between the trimmed V and J ends, which lost 0 bases and 2 bases, there was a span of 9 bases. This CDR3 has 15 amino acids. Per germline, CDR1 SGHRS and CDR2 YFSETQ. The DNA of the CDR3 is TGCGCCAGCAGCTTGGTGGGGGGTGCTGGAAACACCATATATTTT. Translation: CASSLVGGAGNTIYF.

The sample holds a few counts of this clone. This rearrangement joins TRBV7-2 to TRBJ2-3, with D perhaps matching TRBD2 (6 bases). This CDR3 contains 13 residues. Trimming shortened V by 5 bases and J by 6 bases, and 12 bases separated the two germline ends. Germline V gene lookup returns CDR1 SGHTA and CDR2 FQGNSA. The CDR3 loop reads CASSRSSADTQYF. CDR3 DNA: TGTGCCAGCAGCAGGTCTAGCGCCGATACGCAGTATTTT.

The sample holds a few counts of this clone. V is TRBV7-8 and J is TRBJ2-7; D perhaps matches TRBD1 (6 bases). This CDR3 has 15 amino acids. V dropped 4 bases and J dropped 0 bases, with 13 bases sitting between them. The germline CDR1 and CDR2 sequences are SGHVS and FQNEAQ. CDR3 DNA: TGTGCCAGCAGCTCATCGGGACAAAGCTCCTACGAGCAGTACTTC. This encodes CASSSSGQSSYEQYF.

The V and J genes are TRBV9 and TRBJ1-1, with D perhaps matching TRBD1 (5 bases). V gave up 4 bases and J gave up 5 bases, with 15 bases separating them. Germline-derived CDR1 and CDR2 are SGDLS and YYNGEE. CDR3 length: 14 residues. For the CDR3, the DNA is TGTGCCAGCAGCCCCGTCGGGGGGGGGACTGAAGCTTTCTTT. Translation: CASSPVGGGTEAFF.

This clone was seen more than once but under ten times. The chain is built from TRBV6-7 and TRBJ2-7; D unresolved. TRBV6-7 is placed among ORFs of uncertain function. The CDR3 covers 10 residues. The V end lost 6 bases, the J end lost 7 bases, and 7 bases lay between the germline ends. This chain's CDR3 is CASSPGEQYF. The CDR3, as DNA: TGTGCCAGCAGCCCCGGAGAGCAGTACTTC.